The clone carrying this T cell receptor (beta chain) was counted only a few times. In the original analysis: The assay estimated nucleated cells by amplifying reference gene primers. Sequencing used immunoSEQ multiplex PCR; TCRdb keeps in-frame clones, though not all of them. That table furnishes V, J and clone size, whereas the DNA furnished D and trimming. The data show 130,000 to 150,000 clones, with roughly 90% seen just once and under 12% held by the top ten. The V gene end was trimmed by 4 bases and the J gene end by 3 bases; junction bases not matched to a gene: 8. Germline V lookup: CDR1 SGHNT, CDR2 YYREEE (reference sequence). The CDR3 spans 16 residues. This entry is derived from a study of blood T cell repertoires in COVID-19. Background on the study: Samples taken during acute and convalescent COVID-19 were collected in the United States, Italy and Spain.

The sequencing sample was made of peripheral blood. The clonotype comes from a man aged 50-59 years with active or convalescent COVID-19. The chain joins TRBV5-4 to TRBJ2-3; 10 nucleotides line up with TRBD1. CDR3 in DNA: TGTGCCAGCAGCGGCGACAGGGGGCGGAGGACAGATACGCAGTATTTT. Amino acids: CASSGDRGRRTDTQYF.